Listed below are T cell receptor beta chains from one sample, sequenced in a study of molecular identifiers for immune sequencing clone quantification. Each CDR3 protein is one row after TCRdb ran MiXCR on the PCR reads. This table holds about 9,700 distinct CDR3 sequences, more than 15% found once. Sequenced: naive CD8+ T cells from blood, with Jurkat cell RNA spiked in. Every receptor here comes from a human donor in good health. Some libraries in this study had Jurkat cell RNA spiked in. Each CDR3 is given with its conserved first and last residue. The order of the fields is V gene, J gene, CDR3 protein.

TRBV7-6	TRBJ2-7	CASSPLSDISYEQYF
TRBV29-1	TRBJ2-2	CSVVGTGVAGELFF
TRBV20-1	TRBJ2-1	CSARAILAELNNEQFF
TRBV3-1	TRBJ1-5	CASSQDSGGQRIF
TRBV28	TRBJ2-1	CASIGRPNPTNEQFF
TRBV27	TRBJ2-3	CASSFSADTQYF
TRBV10-3	TRBJ2-3	CAISAGANTDTQYF
TRBV24-1	TRBJ2-3	CATSDPIGQGTVWTQSTDTQYF
TRBV5-5	TRBJ2-3	CASSLVAGPSTDTQYF
TRBV29-1	TRBJ2-2	CSVIGTGELFF
TRBV7-6	TRBJ2-5	CASSPDRGRQETQYF
TRBV7-9	TRBJ2-5	CASSMGDVPAETQYF
TRBV7-8	TRBJ2-1	CASSLVAGASYNEQFF
TRBV2	TRBJ2-7	CASRIGETYEQYF
TRBV6-2/TRBV6-3	TRBJ2-1	CASSYSVPVAGEQFF
TRBV19	TRBJ2-1	CASSSWTSGTNEQFF
TRBV20-1	TRBJ1-3	CSASLVGTGNTIYF
TRBV27	TRBJ1-5	CASSLRLEGSNQPQHF
TRBV6-2/TRBV6-3	TRBJ2-7	CASSYYGADDEQYF
TRBV29-1	TRBJ2-1	CSPEVAGTPYNEQFF
TRBV7-6	TRBJ1-4	CASSFGPNPEKLFF
TRBV18	TRBJ1-1	CASSPEVNTEAFF
TRBV7-2	TRBJ1-1	CASSLEWAGVFSENTEAFF
TRBV7-9	TRBJ1-1	CASSWDFGPPEAFF
TRBV7-8	TRBJ2-7	CASSPPIYEQYF
TRBV2	TRBJ2-7	CASSPSRYLPRYEQYF
TRBV28	TRBJ2-7	CASSAQNRAVYEQYF
TRBV27	TRBJ2-6	CASKQVSGANVLTF
TRBV12-3/TRBV12-4	TRBJ2-3	CASSLGDWASTDTQYF